Each of the 23 T cell receptor beta chains below was sequenced from the same sample in a study of T cells in Graves' hyperthyroidism and ophthalmopathy. TCR beta CDR3 regions were amplified from RNA transcripts. During a first-round RT-PCR of the TCR CDR3, the HTBI primer set was used. TCRdb independently ran MiXCR on the multiplex PCR reads; one entry per CDR3 protein. The table has roughly 300,000 distinct CDR3 sequences, roughly a fifth seen once. The sample taken for sequencing was blood. These receptors all stem from a woman aged 50 to 60 with Graves' hyperthyroidism.

This clonotype has more than one count but fewer than ten. This chain uses TRBV5-5 with TRBJ2-7; D not certain. Trimming took 3 bases from V and 3 from J, leaving 13 bases between them. The germline CDR1 and CDR2 sequences are SGHKS and YYEKEE (reference sequence). This CDR3 spans 14 amino acids. In DNA, the CDR3 is TGTGCCAGCAGCTCCTTCGACGGAAACTACGAGCAGTACTTC. It encodes CASSSFDGNYEQYF.

This clonotype appeared a few times. The gene calls are TRBV11-3 and TRBJ2-1, with TRBD2 identical over 10 bases. Germline values: CDR1 SGHNT, CDR2 YENEEA. Unmatched junction bases numbered 13, after V lost 5 bases and J lost 9 bases. CDR3 length: 16 residues. Here the CDR3 DNA reads TGTGCCAGCAGCGATCCGTTACTAGCGGGATCGCCTGAGCAGTTCTTC. Amino acids: CASSDPLLAGSPEQFF.

A word on this clonotype: This may arise from a read error, as a much more abundant clone is one base away. V and J are TRBV30 and TRBJ1-1; D unresolved. V gave up 2 bases and J gave up 4 bases, with 17 bases separating them. CDR3 length: 15 residues. CDR1 and CDR2 (germline): GTSNPN, SVGIG (reference sequence). The CDR3 reads CAWSRAANLSTEAFF. The CDR3 DNA sequence: TGTGCCTGGAGTAGGGCAGCAAACTTGAGCACTGAAGCTTTCTTT.

This clonotype has more than one count but fewer than ten. The rearrangement links TRBV20-1 to TRBJ2-7; D may be TRBD2 (6 bases). CDR1 and CDR2 from the germline V gene are DFQATT and SNEGSKA (reference sequence). V was pared by 1 base and J by 0 bases, with 10 bases between. The CDR3 is 14 amino acids. DNA of the CDR3: TGCAGTGCTAGAGTGGGCGGGGTCTCCTACGAGCAGTACTTC. Its protein is CSARVGGVSYEQYF.

A remark on this clonotype: A junction end diverges from the germline sequence, so it may reflect a read error. The chain recombines TRBV20-1 with TRBJ2-3, with 10 bases aligning to TRBD2. Germline CDR1 is DFQATT and CDR2 is SNEGSKA (reference sequence). This CDR3 has 14 amino acids. The CDR3 region is CNASRLAGADAQYF. CDR3 DNA sequence: TGCAATGCTAGTAGGCTAGCGGGGGCAGATGCGCAGTATTTT.

This rearrangement joins TRBV29-1 to TRBJ1-1; no clear D. V dropped 6 bases and J dropped 2 bases, with 10 bases sitting between them. This CDR3 has 12 residues. Germline V gives CDR1 SQVTM, CDR2 ANQGSEA. The CDR3 DNA reads as TGCAGCGTGGGTAGGACTAACACTGAAGCTTTCTTT. Its translation is CSVGRTNTEAFF.

This clonotype was recorded at least ten times. The chain is built from TRBV6-5 and TRBJ1-1; D unresolved. There are 12 residues in the CDR3. V was shortened by 0 bases and J by 3 bases, with 2 bases between the two germline ends. Germline V gene sequence: CDR1 MNHEY, CDR2 SVGAGI. The CDR3 protein is CASSYSHTEAFF. The CDR3 region has the DNA TGTGCCAGCAGTTACTCTCACACTGAAGCTTTCTTT.

The sample holds many counts of this clonotype. The CDR3 nucleotides are TGTGCCAGCAGCTTATGGGGACCGACAGATACGCAGTATTTT. Translation gives CASSLWGPTDTQYF. The chain uses TRBV11-2 and TRBJ2-3; D may be TRBD1 or TRBD2 (5 bases each). CDR1 SGHAT and CDR2 FQNNGV come from the germline V gene. With 2 bases removed from V and 3 bases from J, the gap between germline ends came to 9 bases. This CDR3 has 14 amino acids.

This sequence joins TRBV27 and TRBJ2-6, with unresolved D. From germline, CDR1 is MNHEY and CDR2 SMNVEV (reference sequence). CDR3 length equals 16 residues. V lost 8 bases, J lost 2 bases, and 16 bases lay in between. The CDR3 sequence: CASGFLQNPGANVLTF. CDR3 bases: TGTGCCAGCGGATTCTTACAGAACCCTGGGGCCAACGTCCTGACTTTC.

In the case of this clonotype: A much larger clone lies a single base off, so this may be a read error. The V and J genes are TRBV10-3 and TRBJ1-2; D not certain. CDR1 is ENHRY, CDR2 SYGVKD, per germline. This CDR3 contains 14 residues. V lost 1 base and J 0 bases, leaving 6 bases between the germline ends. The CDR3 bases are TGTGCCATCAGTGAGTTACGGGCTAACTATGGCTACACCTTC. Translated: CAISELRANYGYTF.

In the case of this clonotype: A much larger clone sits a single nucleotide away, making a read error possible. V usage is TRBV4-2 and J usage is TRBJ2-7, with D possibly TRBD1 on 6 matching bases. CDR1 is LGHNA, CDR2 YNFKEQ, per germline. The CDR3 runs to 16 residues. The CDR3 loop reads CASGQGSGRGFDEQYF. DNA of the CDR3: TGTGCCAGCGGCCAAGGCTCGGGCAGGGGCTTCGACGAGCAGTACTTC.

This clonotype occurred many times. The rearrangement uses TRBV5-1 and TRBJ2-5; D gene unclear. Germline CDR1 is SGHRS and CDR2 is YFSETQ. This CDR3 has 13 amino acids. Trimming cost V 0 bases and J 5 bases, with 8 bases left between them. The CDR3 loop reads CASSLDVDETQYF. The CDR3 coding sequence is TGCGCCAGCAGCTTGGATGTCGACGAGACCCAGTACTTC. Together with reference TRBV5-1 and TRBJ2-5, the CDR3 gives the full variable domain: KAGVTQTPRYLIKTRGQQVTLSCSPISGHRSVSWYQQTPGQGLQFLFEYFSETQRNKGNFPGRFSGRQFSNSRSEMNVSTLELGDSALYLCASSLDVDETQYFGPGTRLLVL.

This clonotype was seen only a few times. This sequence joins TRBV20-1 and TRBJ2-2; the D is unclear. Germline V gene data show CDR1 as DFQATT and CDR2 as SNEGSKA (reference sequence). This CDR3 contains 15 residues. V lost 0 bases to trimming and J lost 5 bases, with 13 bases between them. The CDR3 region is CSARERFPLTGELFF. The CDR3 region has the DNA TGCAGTGCTAGAGAGCGGTTCCCCCTTACCGGGGAGCTGTTTTTT.

The genes are TRBV4-1 and TRBJ2-5, with TRBD2 identical over 7 bases. The CDR3 totals 14 residues. After removal of 4 bases from V and 4 bases from J, the junction contained 6 bases not matched to a gene. Per germline, CDR1 MGHRA and CDR2 YSYEKL. In DNA, the CDR3 is TGCGCCAGCAGCCCCTCGCGGGGGTTAGAGACCCAGTACTTC. Residues: CASSPSRGLETQYF.

The chain has TRBV10-3 and TRBJ2-3; D might be TRBD1 (6 bases). The CDR3 has 16 amino acids. Germline V lookup: CDR1 ENHRY, CDR2 SYGVKD. The V and J ends lost 5 bases and 7 bases respectively, with 22 bases between them. The CDR3 DNA sequence: TGTGCCATCAGTTCCGGCAGGGGCGGCGGCACTTATACGCAGTATTTT. Translation gives CAISSGRGGGTYTQYF.

This clonotype occurred many times. This chain links TRBV12-3 or TRBV12-4 with TRBJ2-1, with a possible D match to TRBD2 (6 bases). The CDR3 totals 15 residues. Trimming took off 3 bases at V and 2 bases at J, with 11 bases between the two ends. The CDR3 DNA sequence: TGTGCCAGCAGTTTCGGGCGGGGCGCCTACAATGAGCAGTTCTTC. Its protein product is CASSFGRGAYNEQFF.

The rearrangement uses TRBV7-6 and TRBJ1-1; D gene uncertain. The CDR3 extends over 13 amino acids. Trimming removed 7 bases at V and 0 bases at J, with 9 bases between. Germline V gene data show CDR1 as SGHVS and CDR2 as FNYEAQ. The CDR3 sequence is CASNDWMNTEAFF. DNA for the CDR3: TGTGCCAGCAATGACTGGATGAACACTGAAGCTTTCTTT.

Only a few counts were recorded for this clonotype. This chain connects TRBV14 to TRBJ2-7; 7 bases are a match to TRBD1. CDR3 size: 15 residues. The germline gives CDR1 SGHDN, CDR2 FVKESK. The ends lost 0 bases at V and 7 bases at J; junction bases unmatched: 9. This CDR3 is CASSQEGQALVEQYF. CDR3 DNA: TGTGCCAGCAGCCAAGAAGGACAGGCCCTGGTTGAGCAGTACTTC. Looking up the rest from reference TRBV14 and TRBJ2-7 gives the full variable domain: EAGVTQFPSHSVIEKGQTVTLRCDPISGHDNLYWYRRVMGKEIKFLLHFVKESKQDESGMPNNRFLAERTGGTYSTLKVQPAELEDSGVYFCASSQEGQALVEQYFGPGTRLTVT.

The chain is built from TRBV7-2 and TRBJ1-1; maybe TRBD1 (6 bases). Per the germline V gene, CDR1 is SGHTA and CDR2 is FQGNSA. This CDR3 region has 13 residues. V lost 5 bases and J 5 bases, leaving 12 bases between the germline ends. The CDR3 here is CASSPTGRTEAFF. The CDR3 DNA reads TGTGCCAGCAGCCCCACAGGGCGGACTGAAGCTTTCTTT.

This clonotype has just a few counts. V and J are TRBV9 and TRBJ2-3, with 11 bases fitting TRBD2. CDR3 length: 18 amino acids. Germline V CDR1 and CDR2: SGDLS, YYNGEE. V gave up 0 bases and J gave up 3 bases; unmatched junction bases: 9. CDR3 bases: TGTGCCAGCAGCGTAGAAAGTAGCGGGGGGGCCCGTACAGATACGCAGTATTTT. Protein: CASSVESSGGARTDTQYF.

Many counts were recorded for this clonotype. This chain joins TRBV20-1 and TRBJ1-1, with no clear D. This CDR3 has 12 residues. Trimming removed 8 bases at V and 1 base at J, with 11 bases between. Germline V lookup: CDR1 DFQATT, CDR2 SNEGSKA (reference sequence). In DNA, the CDR3 is TGCAGTCCCAGACGGGGGAACACTGAAGCTTTCTTT. Translated, it gives CSPRRGNTEAFF.

The gene calls are TRBV6-1 and TRBJ1-1; D unresolved. The germline V gene encodes CDR1 MNHNS and CDR2 SASEGT. The V gene lost 6 bases and the J gene lost 6 bases, with 23 bases spanning the gap. The CDR3 totals 16 residues. The chain's CDR3 is CASRREYEWRRAEAFF. The CDR3 coding sequence is TGTGCCAGCAGGAGGGAATACGAATGGAGACGGGCTGAAGCTTTCTTT.

V and J are TRBV5-6 and TRBJ2-3; D is unresolved. There are 13 residues in the CDR3. Trimming took off 6 bases at V and 10 bases at J, with 18 bases between the two ends. The germline V gene has CDR1 SGHDT and CDR2 YYEEEE. The CDR3 region has the DNA TGTGCCAGCACCGGTAATCGGAGAAATGCGCAGTATTTT. It translates to CASTGNRRNAQYF.